A single sample is the source of the 9 T cell receptor beta chains below, sequenced in a study of shared clonotypes between healthy human individuals. The repertoire was sequenced with immunoSEQ multiplex PCR; TCRdb's copy has only in-frame clones and lacks some. The sample contains roughly 1.5 million clones, roughly 98% of which appear only once. The sample comprised naive CD4+ T cells sorted from blood. As for subset: CD45RA+ positively selected. These receptors all come from a man in his thirties or forties in good health.

The V and J genes are TRBV18 and TRBJ2-2; TRBD2 aligns across 7 bases. CDR3 size: 16 residues. The V gene's germline CDR1 is KGHSH and CDR2 LQKENI. V dropped 6 bases and J dropped 2; count of bases not matched to a gene: 9. The CDR3 is CASSRPSGFNTGELFF. The CDR3 DNA is TGTGCCAGCTCGCGTCCTAGCGGTTTTAACACCGGGGAGCTGTTTTTT.

The CDR3 sequence: CASAVGNYGYTF. The CDR3 DNA sequence: TGTGCCAGCGCAGTCGGTAACTATGGCTACACCTTC. V and J are TRBV28 and TRBJ1-2; D remains ambiguous. This CDR3 region has 12 residues. V gave up 8 bases and J gave up 1 base, with 8 bases separating them. Germline V gene sequence: CDR1 MDHEN, CDR2 SYDVKM.

The CDR3 region is CASSLGTVRETQYF. CDR3 nucleotides: TGCGCCAGCAGCTTGGGGACAGTCAGGGAGACCCAGTACTTC. This chain joins TRBV5-1 and TRBJ2-5; a weak D match, TRBD1 (6 bases). V gave up 0 bases and J gave up 5 bases, with 11 bases separating them. Germline values: CDR1 SGHRS, CDR2 YFSETQ. The CDR3 sequence is 14 residues long.

The chain carries TRBV5-1 and TRBJ1-1; weak D call: TRBD1 (6 bases). Trimming took 0 bases from V and 5 from J, leaving 11 bases between them. The CDR3 totals 14 residues. Germline V gene data show CDR1 as SGHRS and CDR2 as YFSETQ. CDR3 amino acids: CASSLDREGTEAFF. Written as DNA, the CDR3 is TGCGCCAGCAGCTTGGACAGGGAGGGAACTGAAGCTTTCTTT.

A single count supports this clone. The rearrangement joins TRBV5-5 to TRBJ1-2, with TRBD1 matching over 7 bases. Germline CDR1 and CDR2: SGHKS and YYEKEE (reference sequence). The CDR3 has 18 amino acids. V lost 0 bases to trimming and J lost 2 bases; unmatched junction nucleotides: 13. As DNA, the CDR3 is TGTGCCAGCAGCTTGGCTAGGGGCAGGGGGAATTTCAACTATGGCTACACCTTC. Encoded protein: CASSLARGRGNFNYGYTF.

This clone was observed a single time. The rearrangement uses TRBV4-1 and TRBJ1-4; unclear D gene. The CDR3 consists of 14 residues. Germline loops: CDR1 MGHRA, CDR2 YSYEKL. Trimming stripped 0 bases from V and 11 bases from J, with 13 bases between. The CDR3 coding sequence is TGCGCCAGCAGCCAAGACAGCAGCCCTGGGAAACTGTTTTTT. Translation gives CASSQDSSPGKLFF.

The chain recombines TRBV9 with TRBJ2-3, with 14 positions matching TRBD2. The J segment lost 4 bases and the V segment lost 4 bases, leaving 11 bases of the junction unmatched. Germline assignment: CDR1 SGDLS and CDR2 YYNGEE. CDR3 length: 18 amino acids. Here the CDR3 DNA reads TGTGCCAGCAGCCGGACTAGCGGGAGGTCGATAGTCGCAGATACGCAGTATTTT. This codes for CASSRTSGRSIVADTQYF.

The chain uses TRBV6-1 and TRBJ1-4; D is perhaps TRBD1 (5 bases). Per germline, CDR1 MNHNS and CDR2 SASEGT. The length of the CDR3 is 11 residues. V was shortened by 6 bases and J by 10 bases, with 9 bases between the two germline ends. This CDR3 is CASSQGGKLFF. The CDR3 nucleotides are TGTGCCAGCAGCCAGGGCGGAAAACTGTTTTTT.

As to this clone: Other nucleotide sequences in the sample specify the same CDR3. The chain is built from TRBV19 and TRBJ2-7, with 7 bases lining up with TRBD2. Per the germline V gene, CDR1 is LNHDA and CDR2 is SQIVND (reference sequence). After removal of 5 bases from V and 4 bases from J, the junction contained 8 bases not matched to a gene. The CDR3 runs 14 residues. DNA for the CDR3: TGTGCCAGTAGTCGCGGCGGGAGCAGTTACGAGCAGTACTTC. Translated, it gives CASSRGGSSYEQYF. Full variable domain (rest looked up from reference TRBV19 and TRBJ2-7): DGGITQSPKYLFRKEGQNVTLSCEQNLNHDAMYWYRQDPGQGLRLIYYSQIVNDFQKGDIAEGYSVSREKKESFPLTVTSAQKNPTAFYLCASSRGGSSYEQYFGPGTRLTVT.